This T cell receptor beta chain was sequenced during a study of T cell responses to AZD1222 COVID-19 vaccine. V dropped 5 bases and J dropped 7; count of bases not matched to a gene: 10. The length of the CDR3 is 16 residues. The germline gives CDR1 SGHVS, CDR2 FNYEAQ. Some clones are missing from TCRdb's copy, which holds only in-frame ones; the method was immunoSEQ multiplex PCR. This sample has 85,000 to 90,000 clones, with 88% found just once. The sample consisted of peripheral blood, taken on day 0 of AZD1222 vaccination. The rearrangement uses TRBV7-6 and TRBJ2-2; TRBD1 matches 10 bases. This receptor was taken from an adult in good health. The CDR3 reads CASSPRQGAGSGELFF. DNA for the CDR3: TGTGCCAGCAGCCCGCGACAGGGGGCGGGTAGCGGGGAGCTGTTTTTT.